The clone carrying this T cell receptor (beta chain) has more than one count but fewer than ten. The antigen is undetermined. Generated by immunoSEQ multiplex PCR, the TCRdb table keeps only in-frame clones and is missing some. This sample has tens of thousands of clones, with about 54% found just once. This CDR3 comprises 13 residues. Germline V lookup: CDR1 MGHRA, CDR2 YSYEKL. Between the trimmed V and J ends, which lost 1 base and 3 bases, there was a span of 7 bases. Libraries of TCR beta were made from 1.5 to 2 micrograms of genomic DNA that came from cryopreserved PBMCs. This entry comes from a study of cytotoxic CD8 clonotypes in ibrutinib-treated CLL. Study results and limitations: T-cell clonality at baseline went above that of age-matched healthy donors and rose and fell with circulating CD8+ T-cell counts.

V is TRBV4-1 and J is TRBJ2-7; D remains unclear. The material sequenced was PBMCs, taken at disease progression, from a patient treated with ibrutinib. The receptor's source is a human donor with chronic lymphocytic leukemia. The CDR3 DNA is TGCGCCAGCAGCCAAGGGAACAGCTACGAGCAGTACTTC. Amino acid sequence: CASSQGNSYEQYF.